This T cell receptor beta chain was sequenced during a study of cytomegalovirus exposure and HLA in healthy donors. To note about this clone: Its antigen is still unknown.

CDR3 length: 16 amino acids. V was pared by 2 bases and J by 8 bases, with 12 bases of the junction left unmatched. Germline V lookup: CDR1 MNHEY, CDR2 SMNVEV (reference sequence). Clones were read by immunoSEQ multiplex PCR, and TCRdb kept only the in-frame ones, dropping some. The data contain some 150,000 clones, 85% to 90% of them singletons. The donors belonged to the roughly 110-subject validation cohort, separate from the roughly 600-subject first cohort. Study results and limitations: TCR beta chains numbering under 200 were designated cytomegalovirus-associated. Rare TCR sequences predominated, though certain public TCRs were found in many donors. A classifier reportedly called cytomegalovirus status with high sensitivity and specificity.

The chain is built from TRBV27 and TRBJ1-2; 9 nucleotides agree with TRBD1. The sample consisted of PBMCs. This sequence was found in a woman under 30 in good health and CMV-seropositive. The CDR3 reads CASSLRDGQGSYGYTF. The CDR3 region has the DNA TGTGCCAGCAGTTTAAGGGACGGACAGGGGTCTTACGGCTACACCTTC.